Given below is one T cell receptor (beta chain) in context. The source of the sample is a study of cytomegalovirus exposure and HLA in healthy donors. PCR used 60 Vbeta primers and 13 Jbeta primers. Some clones are missing from TCRdb's copy, which holds only in-frame ones; the method was immunoSEQ multiplex PCR. This sample has around 76,000 clones, with around 76% found just once. The origin of this receptor is a man aged 35 to 55 in good health and CMV-seronegative. The sequenced material came from PBMCs.

The CDR3 nucleotides read TGTGCCAGCAGCCACCAGGGCTCAATTTACACCGGGGAGCTGTTTTTT. It is translated as CASSHQGSIYTGELFF. The chain combines TRBV5-4 with TRBJ2-2, with D perhaps TRBD1 (5 bases). Germline V lookup: CDR1 SGHNT, CDR2 YYREEE (reference sequence). Trimming took 4 bases from V and 3 from J, leaving 16 bases between them. The CDR3 covers 16 residues.